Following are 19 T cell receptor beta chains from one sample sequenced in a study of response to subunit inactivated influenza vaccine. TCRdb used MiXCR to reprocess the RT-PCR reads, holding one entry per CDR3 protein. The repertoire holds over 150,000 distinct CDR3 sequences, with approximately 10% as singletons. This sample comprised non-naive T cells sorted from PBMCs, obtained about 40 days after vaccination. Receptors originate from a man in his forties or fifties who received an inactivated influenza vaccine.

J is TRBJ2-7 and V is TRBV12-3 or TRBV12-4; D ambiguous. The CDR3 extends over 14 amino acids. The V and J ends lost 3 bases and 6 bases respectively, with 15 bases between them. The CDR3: CASSLGADWGEQYF. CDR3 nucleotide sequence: TGTGCCAGCAGTTTGGGCGCAGACTGGGGCGAGCAGTACTTC.

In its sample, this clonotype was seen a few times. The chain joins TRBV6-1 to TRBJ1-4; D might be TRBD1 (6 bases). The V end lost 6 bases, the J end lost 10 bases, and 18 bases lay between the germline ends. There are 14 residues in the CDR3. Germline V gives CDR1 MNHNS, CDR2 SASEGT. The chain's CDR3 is CASSSRGSGGKLFF. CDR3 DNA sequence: TGTGCCAGCAGCTCCAGGGGATCAGGCGGAAAACTGTTTTTT.

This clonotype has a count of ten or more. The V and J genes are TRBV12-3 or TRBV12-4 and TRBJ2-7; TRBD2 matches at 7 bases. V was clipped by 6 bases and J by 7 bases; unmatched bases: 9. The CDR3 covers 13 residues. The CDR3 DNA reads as TGTGCCAGCAGCCCCCGGGACGGGAGGGAGCAGTACTTC. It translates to CASSPRDGREQYF.

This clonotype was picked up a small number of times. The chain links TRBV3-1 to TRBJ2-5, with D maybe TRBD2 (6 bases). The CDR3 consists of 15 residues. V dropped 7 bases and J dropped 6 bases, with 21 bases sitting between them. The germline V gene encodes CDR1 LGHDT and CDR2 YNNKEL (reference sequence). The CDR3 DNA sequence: TGTGCCAGCAAACGAGACGGGAGCATGGAAAAGACCCAGTACTTC. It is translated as CASKRDGSMEKTQYF.

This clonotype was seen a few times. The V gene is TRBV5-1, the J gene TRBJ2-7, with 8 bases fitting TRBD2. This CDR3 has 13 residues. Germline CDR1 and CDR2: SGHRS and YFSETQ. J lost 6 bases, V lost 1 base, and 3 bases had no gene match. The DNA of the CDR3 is TGCGCCAGCAGCTTGTTAGCGGGATCCGAGCAGTACTTC. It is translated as CASSLLAGSEQYF.

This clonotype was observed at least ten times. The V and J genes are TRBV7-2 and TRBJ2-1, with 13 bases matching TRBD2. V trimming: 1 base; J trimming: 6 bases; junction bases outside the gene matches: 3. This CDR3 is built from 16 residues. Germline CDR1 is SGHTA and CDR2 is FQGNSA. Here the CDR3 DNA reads TGTGCCAGCAGCTTAGACCGGACTAGCGGGAGCAATGAGCAGTTCTTC. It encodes CASSLDRTSGSNEQFF.

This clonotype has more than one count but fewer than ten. CDR3 in amino acids: CATSDPHRGQSTDTQYF. The CDR3 DNA follows: TGTGCCACCAGTGATCCGCACAGGGGGCAATCCACAGATACGCAGTATTTT. The chain couples TRBV24-1 to TRBJ2-3; 9 bases align to TRBD1. This CDR3 contains 17 residues. The germline gives CDR1 KGHDR, CDR2 SFDVKD. J was trimmed by 2 bases and V by 3 bases; bases with no gene match: 8.

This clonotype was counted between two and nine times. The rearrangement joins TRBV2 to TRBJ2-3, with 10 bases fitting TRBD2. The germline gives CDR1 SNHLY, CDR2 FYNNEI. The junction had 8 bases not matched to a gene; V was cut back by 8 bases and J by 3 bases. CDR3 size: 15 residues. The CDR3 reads CASPIAGGRTDTQYF. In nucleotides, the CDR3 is TGTGCCAGCCCCATAGCGGGAGGTCGGACAGATACGCAGTATTTT.

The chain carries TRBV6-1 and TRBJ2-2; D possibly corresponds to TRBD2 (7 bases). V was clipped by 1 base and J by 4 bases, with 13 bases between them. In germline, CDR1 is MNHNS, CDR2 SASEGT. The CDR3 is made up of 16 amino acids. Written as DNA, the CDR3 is TGTGCCAGCAGTGAAGAGTGGGAGGGGGTCACCGGGGAGCTGTTTTTT. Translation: CASSEEWEGVTGELFF.

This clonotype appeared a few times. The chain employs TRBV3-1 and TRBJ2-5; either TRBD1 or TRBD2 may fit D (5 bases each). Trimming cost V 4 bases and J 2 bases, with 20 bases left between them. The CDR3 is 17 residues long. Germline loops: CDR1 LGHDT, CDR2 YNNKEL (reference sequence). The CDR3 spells CASSPYPKGRKQETQYF. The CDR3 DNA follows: TGTGCCAGCAGCCCTTACCCTAAGGGACGGAAACAAGAGACCCAGTACTTC.

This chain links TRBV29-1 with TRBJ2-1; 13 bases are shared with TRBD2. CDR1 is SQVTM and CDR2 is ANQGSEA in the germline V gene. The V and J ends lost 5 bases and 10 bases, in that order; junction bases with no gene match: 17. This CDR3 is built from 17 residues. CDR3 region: CSVWGTSGITTNGEQFF. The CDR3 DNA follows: TGCAGCGTTTGGGGGACTAGCGGGATAACCACCAACGGGGAGCAGTTCTTC.

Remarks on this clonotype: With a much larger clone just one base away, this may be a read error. This CDR3 is CASIPPLYYNEQFF. The CDR3 nucleotides read TGTGCCAGCATCCCCCCCCTTTACTACAATGAGCAGTTCTTC. The rearrangement links TRBV5-6 to TRBJ2-1; D uncertain. The V end lost 6 bases, the J end lost 3 bases, and 13 bases lay between the germline ends. Per germline, CDR1 SGHDT and CDR2 YYEEEE. The CDR3 has 14 residues.

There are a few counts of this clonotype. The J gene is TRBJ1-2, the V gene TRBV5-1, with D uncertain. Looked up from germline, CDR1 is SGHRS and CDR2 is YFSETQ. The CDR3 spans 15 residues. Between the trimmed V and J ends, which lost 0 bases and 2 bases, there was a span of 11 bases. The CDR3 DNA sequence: TGCGCCAGCAGCTTGGGCCCAGACGGGAACTATGGCTACACCTTC. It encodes CASSLGPDGNYGYTF. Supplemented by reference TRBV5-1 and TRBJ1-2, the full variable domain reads KAGVTQTPRYLIKTRGQQVTLSCSPISGHRSVSWYQQTPGQGLQFLFEYFSETQRNKGNFPGRFSGRQFSNSRSEMNVSTLELGDSALYLCASSLGPDGNYGYTFGSGTRLTVV.

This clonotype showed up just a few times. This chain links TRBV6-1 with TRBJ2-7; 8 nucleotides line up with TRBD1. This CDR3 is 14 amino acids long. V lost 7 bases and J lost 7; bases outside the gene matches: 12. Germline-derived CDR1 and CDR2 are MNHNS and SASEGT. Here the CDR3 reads CASNRIRGPGEQYF. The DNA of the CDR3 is TGTGCCAGCAATCGAATCAGGGGGCCGGGGGAGCAGTACTTC.

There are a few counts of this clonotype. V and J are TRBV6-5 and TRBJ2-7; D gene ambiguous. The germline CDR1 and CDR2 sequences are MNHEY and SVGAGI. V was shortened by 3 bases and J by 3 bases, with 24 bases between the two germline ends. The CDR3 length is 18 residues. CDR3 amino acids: CASSYKRHRKRLNYEQYF. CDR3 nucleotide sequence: TGTGCCAGCAGTTATAAAAGGCACAGAAAAAGATTGAACTACGAGCAGTACTTC.

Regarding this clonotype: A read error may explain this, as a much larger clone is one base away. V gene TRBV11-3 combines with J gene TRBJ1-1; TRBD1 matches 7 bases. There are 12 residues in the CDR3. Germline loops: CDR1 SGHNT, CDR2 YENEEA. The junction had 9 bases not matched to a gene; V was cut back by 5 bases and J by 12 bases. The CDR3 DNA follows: TGTGCCAGCAGCCAGGGGGGGACAGAACCTTTCTTT. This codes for CASSQGGTEPFF.

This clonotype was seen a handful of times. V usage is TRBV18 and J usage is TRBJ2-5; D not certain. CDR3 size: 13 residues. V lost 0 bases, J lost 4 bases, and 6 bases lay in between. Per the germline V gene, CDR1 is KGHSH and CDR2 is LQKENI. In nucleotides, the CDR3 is TGTGCCAGCTCACCACCGAGTCGAGAGACCCAGTACTTC. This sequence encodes CASSPPSRETQYF. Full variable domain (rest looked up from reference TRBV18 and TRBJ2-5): NAGVMQNPRHLVRRRGQEARLRCSPMKGHSHVYWYRQLPEEGLKFMVYLQKENIIDESGMPKERFSAEFPKEGPSILRIQQVVRGDSAAYFCASSPPSRETQYFGPGTRLLVL.

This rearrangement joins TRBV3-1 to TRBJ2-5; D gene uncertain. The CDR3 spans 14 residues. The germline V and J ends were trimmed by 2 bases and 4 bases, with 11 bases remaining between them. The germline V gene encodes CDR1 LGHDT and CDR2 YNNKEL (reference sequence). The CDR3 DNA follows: TGTGCCAGCAGCCAAAGTGAAGCGACAGAGACCCAGTACTTC. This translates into CASSQSEATETQYF.

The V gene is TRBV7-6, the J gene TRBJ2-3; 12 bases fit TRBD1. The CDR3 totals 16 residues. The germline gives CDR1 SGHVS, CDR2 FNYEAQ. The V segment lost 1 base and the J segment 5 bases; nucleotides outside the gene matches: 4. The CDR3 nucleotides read TGTGCCAGCAGCTTAGAGGGGACAGGGGGCGGAGATACGCAGTATTTT. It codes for CASSLEGTGGGDTQYF.